The 8 T cell receptor beta chains listed next were all sequenced from one sample in a study of blood T cell repertoires in COVID-19. Libraries were prepared by immunoSEQ multiplex PCR; TCRdb keeps only in-frame clonotypes and omits some of them. The sample lists 200,000 to 250,000 clones, roughly 90% seen once, with around 6.9% in the top ten. Sequencing input: peripheral blood. The origin of the receptors is a man between 60 and 75 years old who had recovered from COVID-19.

The CDR3 sequence: CASSYRQGAYEQYF. DNA for the CDR3: TGCGCCAGCAGCTACAGACAGGGGGCATACGAGCAGTACTTC. The gene calls are TRBV5-1 and TRBJ2-7, with TRBD1 identical over 10 bases. Trimming removed 3 bases from V and 4 bases from J; junction bases left unmatched: 4. The CDR3 length is 14 residues. The germline V gene encodes CDR1 SGHRS and CDR2 YFSETQ.

V and J are TRBV18 and TRBJ1-1; D may be TRBD1 (5 bases). Germline CDR1 reads KGHSH; CDR2 reads LQKENI. The CDR3 runs to 12 residues. Trimming took 1 base from V and 11 from J, leaving 11 bases between them. The chain's CDR3 is CASSPQDTAAFF. The CDR3 nucleotides are TGTGCCAGCTCACCACAGGACACGGCTGCTTTCTTT.

DNA of the CDR3: TGTGCCAGCAGTTACCTTTGGGGAGGGCCCTACGAGCAGTACTTC. Protein sequence: CASSYLWGGPYEQYF. J is TRBJ2-7 and V is TRBV6-5; TRBD2 agrees at 7 bases. Germline lookup yields CDR1 MNHEY and CDR2 SVGAGI. The CDR3 has 15 residues. V lost 2 bases to trimming and J lost 2 bases; unmatched junction nucleotides: 6.

The rearrangement links TRBV19 to TRBJ2-5; D unclear. The CDR3 covers 13 residues. CDR1 is LNHDA and CDR2 is SQIVND in the germline V gene (reference sequence). V was trimmed by 4 bases and J by 5 bases, leaving 11 bases between them. CDR3 in amino acids: CASSTGSEETQYF. The DNA of the CDR3 is TGTGCCAGTAGTACAGGAAGTGAGGAGACCCAGTACTTC.

The J gene is TRBJ2-1, the V gene TRBV11-3; D is perhaps TRBD2 (6 bases). Germline lookup yields CDR1 SGHNT and CDR2 YENEEA. V was clipped by 1 base and J by 10 bases, with 14 bases between them. This CDR3 spans 14 amino acids. The CDR3 region is CASSLGLVGSEQFF. The CDR3 DNA follows: TGTGCCAGCAGCTTAGGACTAGTCGGTTCGGAGCAGTTCTTC.

About this clone itself: The junction departs from germline at one end; a sequencing error may be responsible. V usage is TRBV7-6 and J usage is TRBJ1-4; D remains ambiguous. Germline V lookup: CDR1 SGHVS, CDR2 FNYEAQ. This CDR3 spans 9 amino acids. In DNA, the CDR3 is TGTGCCAGTTCGCGGAAAACTGTTTTT. Residues: CASSRKTVF.

This clone has only one observation. The chain couples TRBV19 to TRBJ1-2; D perhaps matches TRBD1 (5 bases). Trimming left V 3 bases short and J 4 bases short, with 15 bases between. This CDR3 has 15 residues. Germline V CDR1 and CDR2: LNHDA, SQIVND (reference sequence). As DNA, the CDR3 is TGTGCCAGTAGTATTTATCCGGGGGAGGTCTATGGCTACACCTTC. Translated: CASSIYPGEVYGYTF.

With regard to this clone: The sample holds other DNA sequences that translate to the same CDR3. The rearrangement links TRBV27 to TRBJ1-5, with 8 bases matching TRBD1. V lost 2 bases and J lost 4; bases outside the gene matches: 1. The V gene's germline CDR1 is MNHEY and CDR2 SMNVEV (reference sequence). This CDR3 spans 14 amino acids. CDR3 loop: CASSLRTGNQPQHF. The DNA for the CDR3 is TGTGCCAGCAGTTTAAGGACAGGGAATCAGCCCCAGCATTTT.